A selection of T cell receptor beta chains follows, all from one sample in a study of cytomegalovirus exposure and HLA in healthy donors. Method: immunoSEQ multiplex PCR; TCRdb's copy keeps in-frame clones and lacks some. The sample lists more than 95,000 clones, roughly 80% occurring once. Sequenced sample: PBMCs. The receptors were gathered from a man aged 25 to 40 in good health and CMV-seropositive. The CDR3 runs from the conserved cysteine through the conserved F or W. D genes are given only for firm matches. Only part of the rows carry a size: once, few, many, or a class if the clone is expanded.

>TRBV4-2|NA|NA|13|TRBJ1-5
CASSQDHNQPQHF
TGTGCCAGCAGCCAAGACCATAATCAGCCCCAGCATTTT
>TRBV19|NA|NA|14|TRBJ1-2
CASTEVGVGYGYTF
TGTGCCAGCACCGAGGTAGGGGTTGGCTATGGCTACACCTTC
>TRBV7-9|NA|NA|15|TRBJ1-5
CASSTAGSDNQPQHF
TGTGCCAGCAGCACCGCGGGGTCGGACAATCAGCCCCAGCATTTT
>TRBV5-6|NA|NA|13|TRBJ2-5
CASSRGAQETQYF
TGTGCCAGCAGCCGTGGGGCGCAAGAGACCCAGTACTTC
>TRBV12-5|few|TRBD1|15|TRBJ2-3
CASGLDGQGADTQYF
TGTGCTAGTGGACTGGACGGACAGGGGGCTGATACGCAGTATTTT
>TRBV7-6|NA|TRBD1|16|TRBJ1-5
CASSPGPHRGGQPQHF
TGTGCCAGCAGCCCCGGCCCACACAGGGGTGGCCAGCCCCAGCATTTT
>TRBV30|NA|NA|13|TRBJ1-1
CAWSVGGNTEAFF
TGTGCCTGGAGTGTAGGCGGAAACACTGAAGCTTTCTTT
>TRBV5-4|NA|NA|14|TRBJ2-1
CASSSLGGRNEQFF
TGTGCCAGCAGCTCGCTTGGTGGGAGGAATGAGCAGTTCTTC
>TRBV15|NA|NA|15|TRBJ1-1
CATSRVFNRNTEAFF
TGTGCCACCAGCAGAGTCTTTAACAGGAACACTGAAGCTTTCTTT
>TRBV28|NA|NA|14|TRBJ1-3
CASTGGGSGNTIYF
TGTGCCAGCACTGGTGGCGGCTCTGGAAACACCATATATTTT
>TRBV10-2|NA|NA|14|TRBJ1-2
CASSDPWGDYGYTF
TGCGCCAGCAGTGACCCGTGGGGAGACTATGGCTACACCTTC
>TRBV5-8|NA|TRBD2|17|TRBJ2-3
CASTSGLAAIGTDTQYF
TGTGCCAGCACCTCGGGACTAGCGGCTATTGGCACAGATACGCAGTATTTT
>TRBV18|NA|NA|13|TRBJ1-2
CASSPAGGFGYTF
TGTGCCAGCTCACCTGCAGGAGGCTTTGGCTACACCTTC
>TRBV6-1|NA|NA|16|TRBJ1-6
CASSEDPGSGNSPLHF
TGTGCCAGCAGTGAAGACCCGGGGAGTGGGAATTCACCCCTCCACTTT
>TRBV7-8|once|TRBD2|20|TRBJ2-1
CASSARTLTSGPSSYNEQFF
TGTGCCAGCAGCGCCAGAACATTGACTAGCGGACCAAGCTCCTACAATGAGCAGTTCTTC
>TRBV7-9|NA|TRBD2|16|TRBJ2-3
CASSLTLAGSTDTQYF
TGTGCCAGCAGCTTAACACTAGCGGGGAGCACAGATACGCAGTATTTT